This T cell receptor beta chain was captured by sequencing in a study of T cell responses to AZD1222 COVID-19 vaccine. A word on this clone: Its target is not known.

The repertoire was sequenced with immunoSEQ multiplex PCR; TCRdb's copy has only in-frame clones and lacks some. Among over 120,000 clones listed, around nine tenths were seen once. Study observations and caveats: Sampling that yielded the repertoires occurred only after the peak T cell response.

The CDR3 is made up of 17 amino acids. Germline V gives CDR1 SGHDN, CDR2 FVKESK. V lost 2 bases, J lost 3 bases, and 20 bases lay in between. This clonotype was sampled from an adult in good health. The input for sequencing was peripheral blood, taken on day 0 of AZD1222 vaccination. This rearrangement joins TRBV14 to TRBJ2-7; D remains unclear. In DNA, the CDR3 is TGTGCCAGCAGCCAAATGTTAGGGCTTGCAAAGCGCTACGAGCAGTACTTC. Encoded protein: CASSQMLGLAKRYEQYF.